The sequence of this T cell receptor (beta chain) was determined in a study of vaccination effects on CD4 cells after COVID-19. General study points: Cross-reaction with common cold coronaviruses was seen in only 1 of 255 vaccine-induced clones from healthy vaccinees. Missing from the study were early post-infection timepoints, and its convalescent patients were few.

Of note for this clone: Its specificity is not known.

Culture proceeded for approximately 10 days, and CD4+ T cells were then isolated. Libraries were prepared by immunoSEQ multiplex PCR; TCRdb keeps only in-frame clonotypes and omits some of them. Of around 40,000 clones in the sample, roughly two thirds were seen once. Germline CDR1 and CDR2: DFQATT and SNEGSKA (reference sequence). V was shortened by 3 bases and J by 0 bases, with 12 bases between the two germline ends. This CDR3 is built from 16 residues. This clonotype was obtained from a human donor who received a COVID-19 vaccine. The sequencing used CD4+ T cells from PBMCs cultured without peptide, collected before COVID-19 vaccination. The chain carries TRBV20-1 and TRBJ1-6; the D is unclear. The CDR3 DNA follows: TGCAGTGCTAGTCCGACAAGCAGCTCCTATAATTCACCCCTCCACTTT. Translated: CSASPTSSSYNSPLHF.